Below, 31 T cell receptor beta chains from the same sample are listed, as sequenced in a study of blood T cell repertoires in COVID-19. Some clones are missing from TCRdb's copy, which holds only in-frame ones; the method was immunoSEQ multiplex PCR. This table holds around 62,000 clones, 88% found once. The source material was PBMCs or T cells enriched from blood (not recorded which). These receptors all stem from a woman aged 40-49 years who had recovered from COVID-19.

The CDR3 bases are TGTGCCAGCAGCTTAACGACGACAGACTATGGCTACACCTTC. This gives the protein CASSLTTTDYGYTF. This rearrangement joins TRBV7-9 to TRBJ1-2; a possible D gene is TRBD1 (5 bases). There are 14 residues in the CDR3. Per the germline V gene, CDR1 is SEHNR and CDR2 is FQNEAQ (reference sequence). V lost 2 bases and J lost 3, with 10 bases in between. The full variable domain, its missing parts supplied by reference TRBV7-9 and TRBJ1-2, is DTGVSQNPRHKITKRGQNVTFRCDPISEHNRLYWYRQTLGQGPEFLTYFQNEAQLEKSRLLSDRFSAERPKGSFSTLEIQRTEQGDSAMYLCASSLTTTDYGYTFGSGTRLTVV.

V gene TRBV19 combines with J gene TRBJ2-6; D not resolved. Germline loops: CDR1 LNHDA, CDR2 SQIVND (reference sequence). The length of the CDR3 is 16 residues. Trimming took off 1 base at V and 0 bases at J, with 7 bases between the two ends. CDR3 DNA: TGTGCCAGTAGTATAGGACACCTCTCTGGGGCCAACGTCCTGACTTTC. Its translation: CASSIGHLSGANVLTF.

The chain combines TRBV19 with TRBJ1-2; weak D call: TRBD1 (6 bases). Trimming took off 1 base at V and 2 bases at J, with 14 bases between the two ends. The V gene's germline CDR1 is LNHDA and CDR2 SQIVND (reference sequence). The CDR3 runs to 16 residues. CDR3 sequence: CASSIGGGRANYGYTF. In nucleotides, the CDR3 is TGTGCCAGTAGTATAGGGGGGGGCAGGGCCAACTATGGCTACACCTTC. Using reference TRBV19 and TRBJ1-2 for the parts outside the CDR3, the full variable domain is DGGITQSPKYLFRKEGQNVTLSCEQNLNHDAMYWYRQDPGQGLRLIYYSQIVNDFQKGDIAEGYSVSREKKESFPLTVTSAQKNPTAFYLCASSIGGGRANYGYTFGSGTRLTVV.

This clone occurred once. The V gene is TRBV21-1, the J gene TRBJ1-6; TRBD1 reflects the table's D call only, with no check against the DNA. TRBV21-1 constitutes a pseudogene. CDR3 length equals 15 residues. CDR3 sequence (DNA): TGTGCCAGCAGCTCCCGTGGGGGCAGGGGTTCACCCCTCCACTTT. Translated, it gives CASSSRGGRGSPLHF.

The CDR3 coding sequence is TGTGCCAGCAGCCAAGGAACGGCGGGGTGGGATACGCAGTATTTT. It yields the protein CASSQGTAGWDTQYF. The V gene is TRBV14, the J gene TRBJ2-3, with D possibly TRBD2 on 6 matching bases. CDR3 length equals 15 residues. In germline, CDR1 is SGHDN, CDR2 FVKESK. Trimming removed 1 base at V and 6 bases at J, with 14 bases between.

V and J are TRBV19 and TRBJ2-7; 7 positions match TRBD1. The CDR3 length is 15 residues. CDR1 and CDR2 (germline): LNHDA, SQIVND (reference sequence). After removal of 3 bases from V and 4 bases from J, the junction contained 9 bases not matched to a gene. The CDR3 region is CASSMMSQGVYEQYF. CDR3 DNA: TGTGCCAGTAGTATGATGTCGCAGGGGGTGTACGAGCAGTACTTC.

The gene calls are TRBV5-1 and TRBJ2-3, with 8 positions matching TRBD2. CDR1 is SGHRS, CDR2 YFSETQ, per germline. The CDR3 covers 17 residues. V was clipped by 1 base and J by 4 bases; unmatched bases: 11. This chain's CDR3 is CASSLKGGGLAPDTQYF. CDR3 sequence (DNA): TGCGCCAGCAGCTTGAAAGGGGGAGGACTAGCCCCAGATACGCAGTATTTT.

The gene calls are TRBV10-3 and TRBJ1-2; TRBD1 aligns across 7 bases. This CDR3 spans 15 amino acids. The germline gives CDR1 ENHRY, CDR2 SYGVKD. With 4 bases clipped from V and 4 bases from J, the junction kept 9 bases outside the gene matches. The chain's CDR3 is CAISATGTVIYGYTF. CDR3 sequence (DNA): TGTGCCATCAGTGCGACCGGGACAGTAATCTATGGCTACACCTTC.

The gene calls are TRBV6-1 and TRBJ2-7; a weak D match, TRBD1 (5 bases). V shed 2 bases and J shed 5 bases, with 13 bases lying between them. The CDR3 runs to 14 residues. Looked up from germline, CDR1 is MNHNS and CDR2 is SASEGT. CDR3 in DNA: TGTGCCAGCAGTGAACAGGGCCAGATCGACGAGCAGTACTTC. Its protein is CASSEQGQIDEQYF.

The chain couples TRBV9 to TRBJ2-1, with a possible D match to TRBD2 (5 bases). Trimming stripped 3 bases from V and 7 bases from J, with 20 bases between. CDR1 SGDLS and CDR2 YYNGEE come from the germline V gene. There are 16 residues in the CDR3. CDR3 DNA: TGTGCCAGCAGCGCCGGGGTAGGGCTCCAAACTAATGAGCAGTTCTTC. Translation: CASSAGVGLQTNEQFF.

The chain couples TRBV2 to TRBJ1-1; unclear D gene. Germline V gene sequence: CDR1 SNHLY, CDR2 FYNNEI. The CDR3 runs 11 residues. The V gene lost 5 bases and the J gene lost 10 bases, with 11 bases spanning the gap. This CDR3 is CASSILVGAFF. CDR3 bases: TGTGCCAGCAGTATACTAGTAGGAGCTTTCTTT.

The chain employs TRBV21-1 and TRBJ1-1; TRBD1, the D gene given by the table, was not confirmed from the DNA. TRBV21-1 is a listed pseudogene. The CDR3 runs to 13 residues. The CDR3 DNA sequence: TGTGCCAGCAGCAAAGGGGCAGGGACTGAAGCTTTCTTT. Encoded protein: CASSKGAGTEAFF.

The genes are TRBV5-5 and TRBJ1-5; 9 bases line up with TRBD1. Looked up from germline, CDR1 is SGHKS and CDR2 is YYEKEE (reference sequence). After removal of 3 bases from V and 1 base from J, the junction contained 5 bases not matched to a gene. This CDR3 region has 16 residues. The CDR3 bases are TGTGCCAGCAGCTCGTTGACAGGGGGAAGCAATCAGCCCCAGCATTTT. This encodes CASSSLTGGSNQPQHF.

The chain recombines TRBV3-1 (or the pseudogene TRBV3-2) with TRBJ1-2; D gene uncertain. V was trimmed by 0 bases and J by 4 bases, leaving 18 bases between them. This CDR3 contains 17 residues. Germline CDR1 LGHDT, CDR2 YNNKEL (reference sequence). The CDR3 spells CASSQETEPKYSYGYTF. The DNA for the CDR3 is TGTGCCAGCAGCCAAGAAACAGAACCAAAGTATAGCTATGGCTACACCTTC.

The gene calls are TRBV19 and TRBJ1-1, with D unresolved. There are 13 residues in the CDR3. CDR1 LNHDA and CDR2 SQIVND come from the germline V gene (reference sequence). V lost 6 bases and J 2 bases, leaving 10 bases between the germline ends. The CDR3 here is CASRTTANTEAFF. In DNA, the CDR3 is TGTGCCAGTAGAACCACAGCAAACACTGAAGCTTTCTTT. The whole variable domain, filled in from reference TRBV19 and TRBJ1-1, reads DGGITQSPKYLFRKEGQNVTLSCEQNLNHDAMYWYRQDPGQGLRLIYYSQIVNDFQKGDIAEGYSVSREKKESFPLTVTSAQKNPTAFYLCASRTTANTEAFFGQGTRLTVV.

The V gene is TRBV6-5, the J gene TRBJ1-4; maybe TRBD1 (5 bases). The CDR3 runs 14 residues. From germline, CDR1 is MNHEY and CDR2 SVGAGI. Between the trimmed V and J ends, which lost 5 bases and 6 bases, there was a span of 13 bases. CDR3 nucleotide sequence: TGTGCCAGCAGTCAGCTGACAGAAGATGAAAAACTGTTTTTT. Translated: CASSQLTEDEKLFF.

DNA of the CDR3: TGCGCCAGCAGCTTGATTGGCGGGGGGGGACGAGGAGGAGAGACCCAGTACTTC. Protein: CASSLIGGGGRGGETQYF. The rearrangement links TRBV5-1 to TRBJ2-5; TRBD2 aligns across 9 bases. Germline CDR1 is SGHRS and CDR2 is YFSETQ. The CDR3 extends over 18 amino acids. The V and J ends lost 1 base and 4 bases, in that order; junction bases with no gene match: 14.

This clone was detected only once. The V gene is TRBV5-1, the J gene TRBJ1-1, with 7 bases that match TRBD1. The CDR3 is 16 residues long. The germline V gene encodes CDR1 SGHRS and CDR2 YFSETQ. Losses at the gene ends were 4 bases for V and 0 bases for J; bases not matched to a gene: 9. In nucleotides, the CDR3 is TGCGCCAGCAGCGCTTTGGGGACAGCCTTGAACACTGAAGCTTTCTTT. Translation gives CASSALGTALNTEAFF.

The chain recombines TRBV21-1 with TRBJ2-7; TRBD1, the table's D call, was not compared with the DNA. TRBV21-1 is a pseudogene locus. The CDR3 contains 15 residues. This CDR3 reads CASSNPRDRDYEQYF. The CDR3 DNA reads as TGTGCCAGCAGCAACCCACGGGACAGGGACTACGAGCAGTACTTC.

This chain joins TRBV29-1 and TRBJ2-3; unclear D gene. CDR1 is SQVTM and CDR2 is ANQGSEA in the germline V gene. The CDR3 is made up of 10 amino acids. Between the trimmed V and J ends, which lost 7 bases and 3 bases, there was a span of 5 bases. CDR3 bases: TGCAGCGGTCGGACAGATACGCAGTATTTT. Protein product: CSGRTDTQYF.

The chain is built from TRBV29-1 and TRBJ1-5; 7 bases align to TRBD1. Germline values: CDR1 SQVTM, CDR2 ANQGSEA. Trimming at V came to 5 bases and at J to 6 bases, leaving 4 bases not matched to a gene. This CDR3 spans 12 amino acids. CDR3 DNA: TGCAGCGTTCTACAGGGGAGTCAGCCCCAGCATTTT. Translating it yields CSVLQGSQPQHF.

This rearrangement joins TRBV24-1 to TRBJ2-2, with D perhaps matching TRBD2 (6 bases). Looked up from germline, CDR1 is KGHDR and CDR2 is SFDVKD. The CDR3 spans 16 residues. Trimming removed 3 bases at V and 7 bases at J, with 17 bases between. The CDR3 region is CATSDPPGLQSGELFF. The DNA for the CDR3 is TGTGCCACCAGTGATCCTCCGGGACTCCAAAGCGGGGAGCTGTTTTTT.

The chain joins TRBV14 to TRBJ2-7, with 8 bases that match TRBD1. Germline CDR1 SGHDN, CDR2 FVKESK. The J segment lost 4 bases and the V segment lost 4 bases, leaving 6 bases of the junction unmatched. The CDR3 has 14 residues. CDR3 DNA sequence: TGTGCCAGCAGCCCGGGGACAGGACAGTACGAGCAGTACTTC. Protein: CASSPGTGQYEQYF.

This chain links TRBV29-1 with TRBJ1-2; TRBD1 might be the D (5 bases). Germline V CDR1 and CDR2: SQVTM, ANQGSEA. The ends were cut back, 4 bases at V and 8 bases at J, with 17 bases in the middle. This CDR3 region has 13 residues. CDR3: CSVVGALSIGYTF. CDR3 nucleotides: TGCAGCGTTGTAGGGGCGTTATCCATAGGCTACACCTTC. The whole variable domain, filled in from reference TRBV29-1 and TRBJ1-2, reads SAVISQKPSRDICQRGTSLTIQCQVDSQVTMMFWYRQQPGQSLTLIATANQGSEATYESGFVIDKFPISRPNLTFSTLTVSNMSPEDSSIYLCSVVGALSIGYTFGSGTRLTVV.

The chain uses TRBV19 and TRBJ1-4; TRBD1 might be the D (5 bases). V dropped 6 bases and J dropped 0 bases, with 14 bases sitting between them. The CDR3 runs to 16 residues. The germline V gene has CDR1 LNHDA and CDR2 SQIVND (reference sequence). The chain's CDR3 is CASSGGAAATNEKLFF. DNA for the CDR3: TGTGCCAGTAGCGGCGGGGCAGCTGCAACTAATGAAAAACTGTTTTTT.

J is TRBJ2-1 and V is TRBV6-4, with TRBD2 matching 10 bases. There are 17 residues in the CDR3. Trimming took 6 bases from V and 8 from J; bases not matched to a gene: 16. Looked up from germline, CDR1 is MRHNA and CDR2 is SNTAGT. In DNA, the CDR3 is TGTGCCAGCAGCCAGATTAACGGGCTAGCGGGGGTAGATGAGCAGTTCTTC. Translated, it gives CASSQINGLAGVDEQFF.

The gene calls are TRBV7-6 and TRBJ1-3, with 8 bases that match TRBD1. Germline V CDR1 and CDR2: SGHVS, FNYEAQ. V lost 5 bases and J lost 1; bases outside the gene matches: 4. The CDR3 runs to 15 residues. Here the CDR3 DNA reads TGTGCCAGCAGCCCGGGACAGGTTTCTGGAAACACCATATATTTT. The encoded protein is CASSPGQVSGNTIYF.

The chain joins TRBV3-1 (or the pseudogene TRBV3-2) to TRBJ1-6; D might be TRBD1 (5 bases). V lost 1 base, J lost 9 bases, and 13 bases lay in between. This CDR3 comprises 15 residues. Per germline, CDR1 LGHDT and CDR2 YNNKEL (reference sequence). CDR3 residues: CASSQGSQVVSPLHF. In DNA, the CDR3 is TGTGCCAGCAGCCAAGGTTCACAGGTAGTTTCACCCCTCCACTTT.

V and J are TRBV3-1 (or the pseudogene TRBV3-2) and TRBJ2-5; 8 nucleotides match TRBD2. This CDR3 is built from 17 residues. Germline V gives CDR1 LGHDT, CDR2 YNNKEL (reference sequence). V lost 5 bases to trimming and J lost 3 bases; unmatched junction nucleotides: 14. The DNA for the CDR3 is TGTGCCAGCAGCAAACCGGGACTAGTGGGGGGCGAAGAGACCCAGTACTTC. Encoded protein: CASSKPGLVGGEETQYF.

The chain employs TRBV3-1 (or the pseudogene TRBV3-2) and TRBJ2-3; unclear D gene. The germline V gene encodes CDR1 LGHDT and CDR2 YNNKEL (reference sequence). This CDR3 spans 15 amino acids. The V end was cut by 2 bases, the J end by 0 bases, with 9 bases between. As DNA, the CDR3 is TGTGCCAGCAGCCAAATGAGTATAAGCACAGATACGCAGTATTTT. This sequence encodes CASSQMSISTDTQYF.

V is TRBV4-1 and J is TRBJ2-7; tentatively, D is TRBD1 (6 bases). The CDR3 contains 16 residues. Per the germline V gene, CDR1 is MGHRA and CDR2 is YSYEKL. Trimming cost V 9 bases and J 5 bases, with 26 bases left between them. The CDR3 bases are TGCGCCAGTTCTACTCCCACAGGGAGCGAGCGAAACGAGCAGTACTTC. Translated: CASSTPTGSERNEQYF.